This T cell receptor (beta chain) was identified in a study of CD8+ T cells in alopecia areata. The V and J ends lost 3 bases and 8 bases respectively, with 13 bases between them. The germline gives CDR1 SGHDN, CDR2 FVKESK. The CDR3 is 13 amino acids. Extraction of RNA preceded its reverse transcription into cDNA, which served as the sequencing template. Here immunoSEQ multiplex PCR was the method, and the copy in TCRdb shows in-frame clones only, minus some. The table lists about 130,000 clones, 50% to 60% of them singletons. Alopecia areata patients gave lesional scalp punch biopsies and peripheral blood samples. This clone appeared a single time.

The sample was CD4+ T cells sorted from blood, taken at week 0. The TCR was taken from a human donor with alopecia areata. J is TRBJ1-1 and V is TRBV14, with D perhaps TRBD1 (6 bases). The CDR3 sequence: CASSQIGGTEAFF. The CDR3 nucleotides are TGTGCCAGCAGCCAGATCGGCGGGACAGAAGCTTTCTTT.